This T cell receptor (beta chain) was sequenced for a study of T-cell memory formation after mild COVID-19. Study overall: Clusters of TCRs were largely donor specific.

Regarding this clonotype: The antigen remains undetermined.

Study-wide results and limits: The finding that pre-infection memory included some responding clones suggested that cross-reactive memory joined.

TCRdb fed the 5' RACE reads into MiXCR, producing one record per CDR3 protein. Here the sample spans 55,000 to 70,000 distinct CDR3 sequences, approximately 30% being singletons. Germline CDR1 and CDR2: LGHNA and YNFKEQ. Deletions cut 0 bases from V and 11 bases from J, with 14 bases between. The CDR3 consists of 14 residues. Sequenced input: PBMCs or a T cell subset sorted from them (not recorded which). This chain joins TRBV4-2 and TRBJ2-1; D remains ambiguous. The sequence was collected from a man aged 18 to 35 who had mild COVID-19 (a few samples of this study predate the infection). Cell type and time point are not known. CDR3 bases: TGTGCCAGCAGCCAAGAGAGAGGCTCTCCCCAGCAGTTCTTC. It encodes CASSQERGSPQQFF.